A selection of T cell receptor beta chains follows, all from one sample in a study of response to subunit inactivated influenza vaccine. TCRdb itself ran the RT-PCR reads through MiXCR, one entry per CDR3 protein. The sample records 700,000 to 800,000 distinct CDR3 sequences, approximately 18% being singletons. The sequences come from PBMCs from blood, collected more than 4 days after vaccination. The receptor source for this set is a man aged 45-60 years who received an inactivated influenza vaccine. Both conserved end residues are part of each CDR3. A D gene is named only where the DNA matches it firmly. Clone sizes are given selectively: once, few, many, or a class where the clone is expanded.

j_gene,v_gene,abundance,d_gene,CDR3aa,CDR3nt
TRBJ2-7,TRBV10-3,few,TRBD1,CATNRGDEQYF,TGTGCCACGAACAGGGGCGACGAGCAGTACTTC
TRBJ2-1,TRBV12-3/TRBV12-4,few,NA,CASSLVLAYEQFF,TGTGCCAGCAGTTTAGTACTAGCCTATGAGCAGTTCTTC
TRBJ2-3,TRBV20-1,NA,TRBD2,CSATPGGGLAIPDTQYF,TGCAGTGCAACCCCCGGGGGGGGACTAGCGATCCCAGATACGCAGTATTTT
TRBJ2-7,TRBV6-5,few,NA,CASSYSVGLSSYEQYF,TGTGCCAGCAGTTACTCGGTTGGGCTCAGCTCCTACGAGCAGTACTTC
TRBJ2-2,TRBV7-2,NA,NA,CASSLIGLANTGELFF,TGTGCCAGCAGCTTAATTGGGTTGGCTAACACCGGGGAGCTGTTTTTT
TRBJ1-1,TRBV4-2,NA,TRBD1,CASSQVDRGPRTVAFF,TGTGCCAGCAGCCAAGTCGACAGGGGGCCGCGTACTGTAGCTTTCTTT
TRBJ1-5,TRBV6-2/TRBV6-3,few,TRBD1,CASTNVGTGGPQHF,TGTGCCAGCACAAACGTCGGGACAGGGGGGCCCCAGCATTTT
TRBJ2-3,TRBV12-3/TRBV12-4,many,TRBD2,CASSLGLPAQYF,TGTGCCAGCAGTTTGGGACTACCCGCGCAGTATTTT
TRBJ2-5,TRBV28,NA,NA,CATAGNQETQYF,TGTGCCACCGCGGGAAACCAAGAGACCCAGTACTTC
TRBJ2-1,TRBV29-1,few,NA,CSARLSGTSYNEQFF,TGCAGCGCCAGATTGTCGGGGACTTCCTACAATGAGCAGTTCTTC